One T cell receptor beta chain is described in this entry. This clonotype was counted between two and nine times. Which antigen it targets is not known. Per-base quality was not reported, and no clone a single base away is much larger than it. This entry comes from a study of response to subunit inactivated influenza vaccine (dated by TCRdb to the late 2010s). As for the study more broadly: Deep quantitative T cell receptor repertoire profiling was used in the study to track responses to a trivalent subunit inactivated influenza vaccine.

Paper-wide results and their limitations: The authors proposed that each seasonal influenza vaccination may bring in only a limited number of new T cells.

Preparation of the library involved RT-PCR. The data were produced on an Illumina HiSeq 2500. In-frame beta chains were kept once TCRdb had trimmed the public reads at Q25 with fastp and called clones with MiXCR. Entries that share a CDR3 protein sequence are merged under the most common genes and DNA. The sample includes approximately 500,000 distinct CDR3 sequences, with less than 15% observed a single time. Over 8.5% of the sample is taken by the ten largest. CDR1 and CDR2, per the germline V gene, are ENHRY and SYGVKD. The CDR3 holds 12 amino acids from the cysteine to the phenylalanine. The kept DNA is CDR3 alone, 36 bases in frame from the first base. The trim is 0 bases for V and 5 bases for J, with a gap of 3 bases between the germline ends.

This receptor chain uses TRBV10-3 and TRBJ2-3; a confident D gene designation cannot be given. The receptor was isolated from a man over 45 who received an inactivated influenza vaccine. Donor details come from another sample of the same person, matched by shared clones. Source: PBMCs from blood, taken roughly 12 days after vaccination. The CDR3 protein is CAISESRDTQYF. The DNA sequence is as follows: TGTGCCATCAGTGAGTCCAGAGATACGCAGTATTTT.